This TCR beta chain was documented in a study of low-dose radiotherapy and immunotherapy resistance in tumors. Study information: Patients took oral aspirin 300 mg daily for four cycles from cycle 1 day 1.

Trimming left V 5 bases short and J 6 bases short, with 6 bases between. CDR3 length: 11 amino acids. Germline-derived CDR1 and CDR2 are SGHVS and FQNEAQ. This clonotype was found many times. TRAV- and TRBV-specific primers, spanning alpha and beta chains, primed first-strand cDNA. TCR amplification used around 20 PCR cycles, a constant-region primer and a V-primer adapter. TCRdb recomputed calls from the reads with MiXCR, one row per CDR3 protein. Of under 110,000 distinct CDR3 sequences in the sample, around 21% are singletons; the top ten hold roughly 4.3%. Time point given: after trial treatment. Treatment specified: LDRT plus nivolumab, ipilimumab, low-dose cyclophosphamide and aspirin (RACIN trial). Donors were treated with nivolumab, ipilimumab, aspirin, and low-dose cyclophosphamide and radiotherapy.

V is TRBV7-8 and J is TRBJ2-3; the D is unclear. This TCR was recovered from a male donor with prostate cancer. Specimen: PBMCs, collected after low-dose radiotherapy plus immunotherapy. The DNA for the CDR3 is TGTGCCAGCAGCCCTCTCGATACGCAGTATTTT. Translating it yields CASSPLDTQYF.